One sample yielded the 24 T cell receptor beta chains listed below, sequenced in a study of glioma-infiltrating T cells. The iRepertoire nested amplicon-rescue multiplex PCR amplified TCR alpha and beta CDR3s from RNA. TCRdb redid the calling of the multiplex PCR reads with MiXCR, one entry per CDR3 protein. The table records about 380,000 distinct CDR3 sequences, around 38% of them present only once. Specimen: glioma tissue, nonneoplastic brain tissue, or PBMCs (not recorded which). These receptors were obtained from a human donor with low-grade glioma or glioblastoma, undergoing nonglioma brain surgery, or in good health (not recorded which).

Note on this clonotype: This may arise from a read error, as a much more abundant clone is one base away. The chain joins TRBV6-2 or TRBV6-3 to TRBJ1-5, with unresolved D. Per germline, CDR1 MNHEY and CDR2 SVGEGT. The CDR3 covers 14 residues. CDR3 region: CASSEVLTNQPHHF. The CDR3 coding sequence is TGTGCCAGCAGTGAGGTGCTGACCAATCAGCCCCATCATTTT.

V usage is TRBV6-6 and J usage is TRBJ2-3, with 11 bases aligning to TRBD2. The CDR3 spans 18 residues. The germline gives CDR1 MNHNY, CDR2 SVGAGI (reference sequence). After removal of 4 bases from V and 4 bases from J, the junction contained 13 bases not matched to a gene. CDR3 sequence: CASSSSRLAGGGPDTQYF. DNA for the CDR3: TGTGCCAGCAGTTCCTCGAGGCTAGCGGGAGGAGGCCCAGATACGCAGTATTTT.

The chain combines TRBV4-3 with TRBJ2-3; 7 bases fit TRBD2. CDR1 and CDR2 from the germline V gene are LGHNA and YSLEER. Germline trimming cut 5 bases from V and 2 bases from J; bases unmatched to any gene: 13. This CDR3 has 17 residues. CDR3 DNA: TGCGCCAGCAGCGCCCGGGAGGACTCATCTCTCACAGATACGCAGTATTTT. Protein product: CASSAREDSSLTDTQYF.

This clonotype was found many times. The rearrangement uses TRBV15 and TRBJ2-5, with D uncertain. Germline assignment: CDR1 LNHNV and CDR2 YYDKDF (reference sequence). The CDR3 has 13 residues. V was pared by 5 bases and J by 2 bases, with 9 bases between. CDR3 loop: CATSADAQETQYF. The CDR3 nucleotides read TGTGCCACCAGCGCAGACGCTCAAGAGACCCAGTACTTC.

The chain carries TRBV5-4 and TRBJ1-2; possibly TRBD1 for D (5 bases). Deletions cut 4 bases from V and 3 bases from J, with 10 bases between. The CDR3 totals 13 residues. Germline CDR1 SGHNT, CDR2 YYREEE (reference sequence). This CDR3 reads CASSRRGDYGYTF. As DNA, the CDR3 is TGTGCCAGCAGCCGGCGGGGGGACTATGGCTACACCTTC.

The CDR3, as DNA: TGTGCCAGCAGCCGGATACTAGCGGGAGTACAAGAGCAGTTCTTC. Residues: CASSRILAGVQEQFF. The V call is TRBV7-6, the J call TRBJ2-1; TRBD2 aligns across 11 bases. With 5 bases clipped from V and 10 bases from J, the junction kept 10 bases outside the gene matches. The germline gives CDR1 SGHVS, CDR2 FNYEAQ. The CDR3 sequence is 15 residues long.

This sequence joins TRBV29-1 and TRBJ2-7; the match to TRBD1 covers 10 bases. V lost 3 bases, J lost 7 bases, and 3 bases stayed unmatched. Germline V gene data show CDR1 as SQVTM and CDR2 as ANQGSEA. The CDR3 sequence is 12 residues long. This CDR3 is CSVETGGDEQYF. The CDR3 DNA sequence: TGCAGCGTTGAGACAGGGGGCGATGAGCAGTACTTC.

About this clonotype: A much larger clone differs by one base, so this may be a read error. The CDR3 ends on some other residue instead of the conserved phenylalanine or tryptophan, so this is likely a read error. The chain recombines TRBV7-2 with TRBJ2-3, with D uncertain. Germline values: CDR1 SGHTA, CDR2 FQGNSA. This CDR3 region has 13 residues. Trimming removed 5 bases from V and 2 bases from J, with 8 bases in between. CDR3 nucleotides: TGTGCCAGCAGCCCCCGGAACACAGATACGCAGTATCTT. Residues: CASSPRNTDTQYL.

Regarding this clonotype: This may stem from a read error, because a much larger clone lies one nucleotide away. This chain uses TRBV20-1 with TRBJ1-2; no definite D call. This CDR3 has 14 residues. The germline V gene encodes CDR1 DFQATT and CDR2 SNEGSKA (reference sequence). Trimming removed 1 base at V and 7 bases at J, with 16 bases between. The CDR3 sequence: CSARAGRLRAGYTF. The CDR3 nucleotides read TGCAGTGCTAGAGCCGGCAGGTTGAGGGCTGGCTACACCTTC.

This clonotype has more than one count but fewer than ten. The genes are TRBV6-1 and TRBJ2-7; no clear D. Germline CDR1 is MNHNS and CDR2 is SASEGT. The CDR3 consists of 11 residues. V dropped 7 bases and J dropped 6 bases, with 10 bases sitting between them. Here the CDR3 DNA reads TGTGCCAGCATGGCCGGTTTCGAGCAGTACTTC. Protein sequence: CASMAGFEQYF.

The DNA of the CDR3 is TGCGCCAGCAGCCAAGAAGGGTCCGTAGCGGGAGGGAGGAATGAGCAGTTCTTC. Translation gives CASSQEGSVAGGRNEQFF. The J gene is TRBJ2-1, the V gene TRBV4-3, with 11 bases fitting TRBD2. This CDR3 spans 18 amino acids. V shed 0 bases and J 7 bases; nucleotides not matched to a gene: 11. Germline CDR1 reads LGHNA; CDR2 reads YSLEER.

About this clonotype itself: This clone may be a read error of a much larger clone one base away. This chain connects TRBV7-2 to TRBJ2-3, with 10 positions matching TRBD1. This CDR3 has 15 residues. Germline CDR1 SGHTA, CDR2 FQGNSA. CDR3 in amino acids: CARSQGGTGADTQYF. CDR3 sequence (DNA): TGCGCCAGAAGCCAAGGGGGGACAGGGGCAGATACGCAGTATTTT.

This clonotype appeared a single time. This chain uses TRBV2 with TRBJ2-1, with no clear D. This CDR3 region has 13 residues. The germline gives CDR1 SNHLY, CDR2 FYNNEI. V was shortened by 4 bases and J by 6 bases, with 10 bases between the two germline ends. CDR3: CASSGEGLNEQFF. CDR3 nucleotide sequence: TGTGCCAGCAGTGGAGAAGGCCTCAATGAGCAGTTCTTC.

This clonotype was detected ten times or more. Germline is not matched at one junction end, which may reflect a read error. For the CDR3, the DNA is TGTGCCACCAGTTGGTTAGTGGAAGCCACAGATACGCAGTATTTT. It specifies CATSWLVEATDTQYF. The rearrangement uses TRBV6-2 or TRBV6-3 and TRBJ2-3; D is undetermined. Germline values: CDR1 MNHEY, CDR2 SVGEGT. CDR3 length: 15 amino acids.

In its sample, this clonotype was seen many times. This rearrangement joins TRBV27 to TRBJ1-2; TRBD1 matches at 8 bases. V lost 6 bases, J lost 4 bases, and 7 bases stayed unmatched. From germline, CDR1 is MNHEY and CDR2 SMNVEV (reference sequence). This CDR3 spans 14 amino acids. CDR3 nucleotide sequence: TGTGCCAGCAGGCAGGGGGCAGCTACCTATGGCTACACCTTC. Its translation is CASRQGAATYGYTF.

This clonotype was recorded many times. J is TRBJ2-7 and V is TRBV2; D unclear. Germline-derived CDR1 and CDR2 are SNHLY and FYNNEI. This CDR3 is 13 amino acids long. Trimming shortened V by 2 bases and J by 4 bases, and 9 bases separated the two germline ends. The DNA for the CDR3 is TGTGCCAGCAGTGAACAGTCCGGGTACGAGCAGTACTTC. Translation: CASSEQSGYEQYF.

This clonotype was counted ten times or more. The rearrangement joins TRBV25-1 to TRBJ1-1; 7 bases match TRBD1. CDR3 length: 15 amino acids. In germline, CDR1 is MGHDK, CDR2 SYGVNS. V trimming: 6 bases; J trimming: 3 bases; junction bases outside the gene matches: 10. CDR3 sequence reads: CASRAQGGGYTEAFF. The DNA of the CDR3 is TGTGCCAGCAGAGCCCAGGGGGGCGGGTACACTGAAGCTTTCTTT. Drawing the rest from reference TRBV25-1 and TRBJ1-1, the complete variable domain is EADIYQTPRYLVIGTGKKITLECSQTMGHDKMYWYQQDPGMELHLIHYSYGVNSTEKGDLSSESTVSRIRTEHFPLTLESARPSHTSQYLCASRAQGGGYTEAFFGQGTRLTVV.

This clonotype was counted a few times. The chain is built from TRBV12-3 or TRBV12-4 and TRBJ2-3; D is perhaps TRBD2 (6 bases). V lost 5 bases and J 4 bases, leaving 13 bases between the germline ends. The CDR3 covers 14 residues. The CDR3 loop reads CASSPGRRADTQYF. The CDR3 coding sequence is TGTGCCAGCAGTCCAGGAAGGAGGGCAGATACGCAGTATTTT.

This clonotype was picked up many times. CDR3 coding DNA: TGTGCCAGCCAATTGCAGGCAGGGTACACAGATACGCAGTATTTT. Translating it yields CASQLQAGYTDTQYF. This rearrangement joins TRBV27 to TRBJ2-3; D perhaps matches TRBD1 (5 bases). Germline CDR1 reads MNHEY; CDR2 reads SMNVEV (reference sequence). Between the trimmed V and J ends, which lost 8 bases and 2 bases, there was a span of 17 bases. The CDR3 has 15 amino acids.

In the case of this clonotype: This may come from a read error, since a much larger clone is one base off. The CDR3 ends on some other residue instead of the conserved phenylalanine or tryptophan, so this is likely a read error. The chain combines TRBV6-2 or TRBV6-3 with TRBJ2-3; D remains ambiguous. This CDR3 contains 11 residues. V lost 5 bases to trimming and J lost 7 bases, with 7 bases between them. In germline, CDR1 is MNHEY, CDR2 SVGEGT. CDR3 nucleotides: TGTGCCAGCAGTCACCATAATACGCAGTATTCT. It is translated as CASSHHNTQYS.

Concerning this clonotype itself: This may stem from a read error, because a much larger clone lies one nucleotide away. The CDR3 here is CASSSLQTGTFSTDTQYF. As DNA, the CDR3 is TGTGCCAGCAGTTCCCTCCAGACAGGCACCTTTAGCACAGATACGCAGTATTTT. This chain connects TRBV28 to TRBJ2-3; tentatively, D is TRBD1 (6 bases). This CDR3 is built from 18 residues. V was pared by 4 bases and J by 0 bases, with 20 bases between. CDR1 and CDR2 from the germline V gene are MDHEN and SYDVKM.

In regard to this clonotype: This likely comes from a read error, as the CDR3 has no conserved phenylalanine or tryptophan at its end. The gene calls are TRBV6-2 or TRBV6-3 and TRBJ1-1; no definite D call. The CDR3 is 11 residues long. Germline V gene data show CDR1 as MNHEY and CDR2 as SVGEGT. Deletions cut 6 bases from V and 5 bases from J, with 7 bases between. CDR3 region: CASSPYTEAFL. CDR3 sequence (DNA): TGTGCCAGCAGCCCCTATACTGAAGCTTTCCTT.

There are a few counts of this clonotype. One end of the junction varies from germline; a read error may be responsible. The V call is TRBV20-1, the J call TRBJ2-3; D is perhaps TRBD2 (5 bases). The CDR3 consists of 14 residues. Per germline, CDR1 DFQATT and CDR2 SNEGSKA (reference sequence). The CDR3: CSAVYTPSTDTRYF. In DNA form, the CDR3 reads TGCAGTGCCGTTTATACTCCTAGCACGGATACGCGGTATTTT.

The chain employs TRBV19 and TRBJ1-1, with a possible D match to TRBD1 (6 bases). From germline, CDR1 is LNHDA and CDR2 SQIVND (reference sequence). Trimming removed 4 bases from V and 2 bases from J, with 14 bases in between. This CDR3 is 15 amino acids long. The DNA for the CDR3 is TGTGCCAGTAGTACCAGGGGCTTAGTTAACACTGAAGCTTTCTTT. The encoded protein is CASSTRGLVNTEAFF. The whole variable domain, filled in from reference TRBV19 and TRBJ1-1, reads DGGITQSPKYLFRKEGQNVTLSCEQNLNHDAMYWYRQDPGQGLRLIYYSQIVNDFQKGDIAEGYSVSREKKESFPLTVTSAQKNPTAFYLCASSTRGLVNTEAFFGQGTRLTVV.